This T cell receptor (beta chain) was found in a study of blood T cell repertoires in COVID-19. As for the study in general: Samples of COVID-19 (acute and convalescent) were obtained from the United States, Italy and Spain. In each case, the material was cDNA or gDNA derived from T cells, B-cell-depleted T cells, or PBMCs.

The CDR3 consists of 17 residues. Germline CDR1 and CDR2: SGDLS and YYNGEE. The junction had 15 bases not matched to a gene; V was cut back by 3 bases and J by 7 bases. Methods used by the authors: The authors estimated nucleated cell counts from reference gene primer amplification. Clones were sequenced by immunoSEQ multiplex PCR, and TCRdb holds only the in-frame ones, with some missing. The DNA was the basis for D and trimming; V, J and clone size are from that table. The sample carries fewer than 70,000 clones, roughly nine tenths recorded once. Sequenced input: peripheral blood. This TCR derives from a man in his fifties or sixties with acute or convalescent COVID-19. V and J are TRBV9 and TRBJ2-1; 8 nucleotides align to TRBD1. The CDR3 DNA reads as TGTGCCAGCAGCGCCTACGGACAGGGCGCCCCTGTGAATGAGCAGTTCTTC. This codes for CASSAYGQGAPVNEQFF.